This TCR beta chain was observed in a study of blood T cell repertoires in COVID-19. The overall study: The cDNA or gDNA used as material had been derived from T cells, B-cell-depleted T cells, or PBMCs.

Study processing details: By means of reference gene primer amplification, nucleated cell counts were estimated. The method was immunoSEQ multiplex PCR; TCRdb's version includes in-frame clones alone and lacks a portion of them. The D gene and trimming were derived from the DNA, and the V and J assignments and clone size from that table. The profile shows approximately 190,000 clones, 70% to 90% of them singletons. CDR1 is SGHRS and CDR2 is YFSETQ in the germline V gene. Trimming shortened V by 2 bases and J by 7 bases, and 12 bases separated the two germline ends. The CDR3 is 14 residues long. The receptor was isolated from a middle-aged woman who had recovered from COVID-19. The gene calls are TRBV5-1 and TRBJ2-2; a possible D gene is TRBD2 (5 bases). The source material was peripheral blood. CDR3 in DNA: TGCGCCAGCAGCTTCGAGACTAACGGCGGGGAGCTGTTTTTT. Its translation: CASSFETNGGELFF.